Shown below are 17 T cell receptor beta chains from a single sample sequenced in a study of T cell responses to AZD1222 COVID-19 vaccine. TCRdb's table, derived via immunoSEQ multiplex PCR, lists solely in-frame clones and lacks some. The table includes 95,000 to 150,000 clones, 80% to 95% detected once. The material sequenced was peripheral blood, taken 28 days after the second dose of the MenACWY control vaccine. All receptors derive from an adult who received the MenACWY meningococcal vaccine as a control.

The gene calls are TRBV24-1 and TRBJ2-2, with TRBD1 matching over 12 bases. The junction had 10 bases not matched to a gene; V was cut back by 7 bases and J by 8 bases. Germline V gene sequence: CDR1 KGHDR, CDR2 SFDVKD. The length of the CDR3 is 16 residues. The CDR3 here is CATSLPGTGGSGELFF. DNA for the CDR3: TGTGCCACCAGCTTACCCGGGACAGGGGGCTCTGGGGAGCTGTTTTTT.

Here the CDR3 reads CATSRDNQGPNEKLFF. The CDR3 DNA reads as TGTGCCACCAGCAGAGATAACCAGGGACCTAATGAAAAACTGTTTTTT. The gene calls are TRBV15 and TRBJ1-4; D is perhaps TRBD1 (5 bases). CDR3 length equals 16 residues. V gave up 0 bases and J gave up 3 bases, with 11 bases separating them. Germline CDR1 is LNHNV and CDR2 is YYDKDF (reference sequence).

The rearrangement uses TRBV6-5 and TRBJ1-4; D is ambiguous. CDR1 is MNHEY and CDR2 is SVGAGI in the germline V gene. The V end lost 9 bases, the J end lost 5 bases, and 7 bases lay between the germline ends. The CDR3 length is 11 residues. CDR3 in amino acids: CASGRNEKLFF. Written as DNA, the CDR3 is TGTGCCAGTGGAAGAAATGAAAAACTGTTTTTT.

The chain carries TRBV6-5 and TRBJ2-3; D remains ambiguous. CDR3 size: 11 residues. The germline V gene encodes CDR1 MNHEY and CDR2 SVGAGI. Trimming took off 6 bases at V and 8 bases at J, with 9 bases between the two ends. CDR3: CASSLEVTQYF. CDR3 sequence (DNA): TGTGCCAGCAGCTTAGAGGTTACGCAGTATTTT.

CDR3 sequence reads: CASSLPQGQTTRYTF. The CDR3 DNA reads as TGTGCCAGCAGCTTACCGCAGGGGCAGACTACGCGCTACACCTTC. V is TRBV7-2 and J is TRBJ1-2, with D possibly matching TRBD1 (6 bases). The germline CDR1 and CDR2 sequences are SGHTA and FQGNSA. V lost 2 bases and J lost 9, with 19 bases in between. The CDR3 extends over 15 amino acids.

The chain links TRBV29-1 to TRBJ2-2; D remains unclear. This CDR3 spans 12 amino acids. The V end lost 7 bases, the J end lost 2 bases, and 8 bases lay between the germline ends. Germline CDR1 SQVTM, CDR2 ANQGSEA. The DNA of the CDR3 is TGCAGCGCAACCGTCAACACCGGGGAGCTGTTTTTT. Protein sequence: CSATVNTGELFF.

This chain uses TRBV7-8 with TRBJ2-1; 7 nucleotides match TRBD2. The CDR3 contains 15 residues. Germline-derived CDR1 and CDR2 are SGHVS and FQNEAQ. Trimming took 1 base from V and 2 from J; bases not matched to a gene: 2. This chain's CDR3 is CASSLEAGPYNEQFF. Here the CDR3 DNA reads TGTGCCAGCAGCTTAGAAGCGGGACCCTACAATGAGCAGTTCTTC. The whole variable domain, filled in from reference TRBV7-8 and TRBJ2-1, reads GAGVSQSPRYKVAKRGQDVALRCDPISGHVSLFWYQQALGQGPEFLTYFQNEAQLDKSGLPSDRFFAERPEGSVSTLKIQRTQQEDSAVYLCASSLEAGPYNEQFFGPGTRLTVL.

The chain recombines TRBV12-3 or TRBV12-4 with TRBJ1-2; no clear D gene. V shed 3 bases and J shed 6 bases, with 11 bases lying between them. The CDR3 has 13 residues. As DNA, the CDR3 is TGTGCCAGCAGTTTGCGGGGTATGGATGGCTACACCTTC. It encodes CASSLRGMDGYTF.

V is TRBV6-4 and J is TRBJ1-2, with D hard to call. The CDR3 covers 12 residues. Germline values: CDR1 MRHNA, CDR2 SNTAGT. Trimming left V 2 bases short and J 5 bases short, with 6 bases between. The CDR3 loop is CASSDGGYGYTF. CDR3 bases: TGTGCCAGCAGTGACGGAGGGTATGGCTACACCTTC.

The chain employs TRBV9 and TRBJ1-2; possible D gene TRBD1, 5 bases. The CDR3 is made up of 16 amino acids. Germline CDR1 SGDLS, CDR2 YYNGEE. Trimming took off 3 bases at V and 6 bases at J, with 21 bases between the two ends. This chain's CDR3 is CASSEGEFREADGYTF. The CDR3 DNA follows: TGTGCCAGCAGCGAGGGAGAGTTCAGGGAGGCGGATGGCTACACCTTC.

V gene TRBV7-2 combines with J gene TRBJ2-5; 9 positions agree with TRBD2. Trimming took 1 base from V and 5 from J; bases not matched to a gene: 8. There are 16 residues in the CDR3. Germline CDR1 SGHTA, CDR2 FQGNSA. CDR3 region: CASSLDSSGRWETQYF. The CDR3 DNA sequence: TGTGCCAGCAGCTTAGACTCAAGCGGGAGGTGGGAGACCCAGTACTTC.

The V gene is TRBV6-1, the J gene TRBJ2-7; no firm D call. Germline CDR1 is MNHNS and CDR2 is SASEGT. Trimming removed 2 bases at V and 4 bases at J, with 3 bases between. There are 11 residues in the CDR3. The CDR3 DNA reads as TGTGCCAGCAGTGAAACGTACGAGCAGTACTTC. This sequence encodes CASSETYEQYF.

The chain uses TRBV4-2 and TRBJ2-4; D remains ambiguous. Trimming left V 0 bases short and J 6 bases short, with 12 bases between. The germline V gene encodes CDR1 LGHNA and CDR2 YNFKEQ. CDR3 size: 15 residues. CDR3 DNA: TGTGCCAGCAGCCAAGAAGGCGCAGAACGAAACATTCAGTACTTC. It yields the protein CASSQEGAERNIQYF.

The chain is built from TRBV18 and TRBJ1-5; 9 nucleotides align to TRBD1. Trimming at V came to 0 bases and at J to 3 bases, leaving 3 bases not matched to a gene. This CDR3 is 16 amino acids long. Germline V lookup: CDR1 KGHSH, CDR2 LQKENI. CDR3 loop: CASSPPGTGSNQPQHF. For the CDR3, the DNA is TGTGCCAGCTCACCACCGGGGACAGGGTCCAATCAGCCCCAGCATTTT.

Only one count was recorded for this clone. V usage is TRBV6-2 or TRBV6-3 and J usage is TRBJ2-7; D ambiguous. Germline CDR1 and CDR2: MNHEY and SVGEGT. The V end was cut by 2 bases, the J end by 6 bases, with 8 bases between. The CDR3 is made up of 12 amino acids. Here the CDR3 reads CASSYAGVEQYV. For the CDR3, the DNA is TGTGCCAGCAGTTACGCTGGCGTCGAGCAGTACGTC.

This clone was observed a single time. The CDR3 nucleotides are TGTGCCAGCAGCTTAGATAGCAATCAGCCCCAGCATTTT. It is translated as CASSLDSNQPQHF. The chain is built from TRBV7-8 and TRBJ1-5; D call uncertain. V was cut by 1 base and J by 0 bases, with 1 base left in between. The germline V gene encodes CDR1 SGHVS and CDR2 FQNEAQ. CDR3 size: 13 residues.

The chain joins TRBV30 to TRBJ1-2; D not certain. The CDR3 spans 12 residues. V dropped 4 bases and J dropped 7 bases, with 13 bases sitting between them. Germline V gene data show CDR1 as GTSNPN and CDR2 as SVGIG (reference sequence). The CDR3 nucleotides read TGTGCCTGGACCCCGGGGTTAGCTGGCTACACCTTC. Its protein product is CAWTPGLAGYTF.